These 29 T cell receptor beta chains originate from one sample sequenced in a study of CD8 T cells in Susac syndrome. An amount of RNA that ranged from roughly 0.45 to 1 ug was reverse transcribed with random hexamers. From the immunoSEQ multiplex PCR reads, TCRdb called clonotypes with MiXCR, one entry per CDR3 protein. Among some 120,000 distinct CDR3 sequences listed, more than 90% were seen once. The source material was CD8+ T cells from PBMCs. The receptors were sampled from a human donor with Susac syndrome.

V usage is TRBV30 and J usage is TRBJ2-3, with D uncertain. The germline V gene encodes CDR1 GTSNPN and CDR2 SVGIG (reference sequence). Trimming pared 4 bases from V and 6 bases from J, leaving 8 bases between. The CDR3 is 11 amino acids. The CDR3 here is CAWNPGDTQYF. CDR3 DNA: TGTGCCTGGAACCCCGGGGATACGCAGTATTTT.

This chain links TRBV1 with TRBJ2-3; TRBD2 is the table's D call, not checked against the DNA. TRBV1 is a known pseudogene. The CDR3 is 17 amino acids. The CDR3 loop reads CTSSQPRLAGEADTQYF. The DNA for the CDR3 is TGCACCAGCAGCCAACCAAGACTAGCGGGAGAGGCAGATACGCAGTATTTT.

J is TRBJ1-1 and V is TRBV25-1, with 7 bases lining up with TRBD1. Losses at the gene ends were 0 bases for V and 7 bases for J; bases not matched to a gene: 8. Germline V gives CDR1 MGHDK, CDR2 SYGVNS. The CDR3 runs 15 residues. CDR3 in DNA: TGTGCCAGCAGTGAATATGTCGTGGGGACAGATGAAGCTTTCTTT. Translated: CASSEYVVGTDEAFF.

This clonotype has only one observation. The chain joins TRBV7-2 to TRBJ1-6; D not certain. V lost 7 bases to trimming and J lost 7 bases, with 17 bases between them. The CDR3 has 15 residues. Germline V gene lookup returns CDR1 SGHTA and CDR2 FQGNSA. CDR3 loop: CASTTLRWRNSPLHF. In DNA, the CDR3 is TGTGCCAGCACCACCTTGAGGTGGCGGAATTCACCCCTCCACTTT.

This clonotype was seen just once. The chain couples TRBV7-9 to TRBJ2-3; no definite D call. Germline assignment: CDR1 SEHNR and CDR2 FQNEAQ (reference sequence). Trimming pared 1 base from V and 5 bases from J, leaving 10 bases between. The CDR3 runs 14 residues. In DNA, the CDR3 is TGTGCCAGCAGCTTAGGATCCGGATTAGATACGCAGTATTTT. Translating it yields CASSLGSGLDTQYF. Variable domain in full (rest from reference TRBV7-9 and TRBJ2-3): DTGVSQNPRHKITKRGQNVTFRCDPISEHNRLYWYRQTLGQGPEFLTYFQNEAQLEKSRLLSDRFSAERPKGSFSTLEIQRTEQGDSAMYLCASSLGSGLDTQYFGPGTRLTVL.

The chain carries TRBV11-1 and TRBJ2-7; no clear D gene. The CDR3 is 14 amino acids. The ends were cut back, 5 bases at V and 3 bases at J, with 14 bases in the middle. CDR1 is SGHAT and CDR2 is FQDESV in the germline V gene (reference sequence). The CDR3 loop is CASSPRGLDYEQYF. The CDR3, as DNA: TGTGCCAGCAGCCCCCGAGGTTTAGACTACGAGCAGTACTTC.

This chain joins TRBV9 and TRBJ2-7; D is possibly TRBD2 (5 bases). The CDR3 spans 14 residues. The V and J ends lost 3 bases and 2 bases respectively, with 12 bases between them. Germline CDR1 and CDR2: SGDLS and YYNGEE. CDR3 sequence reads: CASSAEGNPYEQYF. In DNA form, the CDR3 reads TGTGCCAGCAGCGCCGAGGGTAACCCCTACGAGCAGTACTTC.

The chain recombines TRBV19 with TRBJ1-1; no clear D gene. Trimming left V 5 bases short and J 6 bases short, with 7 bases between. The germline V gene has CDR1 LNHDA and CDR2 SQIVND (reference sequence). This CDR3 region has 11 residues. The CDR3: CASSSSPEAFF. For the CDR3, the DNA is TGTGCCAGTAGTTCCTCCCCTGAAGCTTTCTTT.

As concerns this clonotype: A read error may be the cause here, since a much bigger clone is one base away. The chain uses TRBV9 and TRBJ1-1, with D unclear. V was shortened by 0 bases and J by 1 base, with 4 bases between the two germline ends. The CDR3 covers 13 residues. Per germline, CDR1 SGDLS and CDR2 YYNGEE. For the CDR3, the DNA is TGTGCCAGCAGCGTAGCGGGGAACACTGAAGCTTTCTTT. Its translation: CASSVAGNTEAFF.

This chain's CDR3 is CASSSLWGLNSGANVLTF. The CDR3 DNA is TGTGCCAGCAGCTCGCTTTGGGGGCTGAACTCTGGGGCCAACGTCCTGACTTTC. This chain links TRBV27 with TRBJ2-6, with D maybe TRBD1 (6 bases). This CDR3 is built from 18 residues. Trimming shortened V by 6 bases and J by 0 bases, and 18 bases separated the two germline ends. The germline V gene encodes CDR1 MNHEY and CDR2 SMNVEV (reference sequence). The full variable domain, completed using reference TRBV27 and TRBJ2-6, is EAQVTQNPRYLITVTGKKLTVTCSQNMNHEYMSWYRQDPGLGLRQIYYSMNVEVTDKGDVPEGYKVSRKEKRNFPLILESPSPNQTSLYFCASSSLWGLNSGANVLTFGAGSRLTVL.

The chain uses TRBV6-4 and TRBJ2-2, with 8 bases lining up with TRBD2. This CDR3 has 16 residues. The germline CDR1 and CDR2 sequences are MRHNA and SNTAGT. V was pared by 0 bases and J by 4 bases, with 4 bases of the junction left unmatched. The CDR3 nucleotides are TGTGCCAGCAGTGACTCGGCGGGGGGCTCCACCGGGGAGCTGTTTTTT. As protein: CASSDSAGGSTGELFF.

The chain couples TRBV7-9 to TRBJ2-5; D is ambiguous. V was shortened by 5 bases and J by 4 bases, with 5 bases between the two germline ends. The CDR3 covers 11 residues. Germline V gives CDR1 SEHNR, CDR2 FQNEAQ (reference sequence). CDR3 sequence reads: CASSASETQYF. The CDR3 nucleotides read TGTGCCAGCAGCGCATCAGAGACCCAGTACTTC.

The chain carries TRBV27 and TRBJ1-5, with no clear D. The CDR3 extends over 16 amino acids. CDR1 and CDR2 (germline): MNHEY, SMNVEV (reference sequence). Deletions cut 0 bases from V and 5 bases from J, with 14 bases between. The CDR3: CASSLSSWGPDQPQHF. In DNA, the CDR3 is TGTGCCAGCAGTTTATCGAGCTGGGGTCCGGATCAGCCCCAGCATTTT.

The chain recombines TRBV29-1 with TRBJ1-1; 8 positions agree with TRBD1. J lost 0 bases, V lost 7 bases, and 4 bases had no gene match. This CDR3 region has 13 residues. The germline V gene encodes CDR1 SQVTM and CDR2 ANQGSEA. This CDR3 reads CSGQGSMNTEAFF. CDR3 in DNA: TGCAGCGGACAGGGGTCGATGAACACTGAAGCTTTCTTT.

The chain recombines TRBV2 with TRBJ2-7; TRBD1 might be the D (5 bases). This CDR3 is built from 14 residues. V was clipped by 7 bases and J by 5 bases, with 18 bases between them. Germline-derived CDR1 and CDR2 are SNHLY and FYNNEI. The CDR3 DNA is TGTGCCAGCATTCGCGGCAGGGATTATCACGAGCAGTACTTC. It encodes CASIRGRDYHEQYF.

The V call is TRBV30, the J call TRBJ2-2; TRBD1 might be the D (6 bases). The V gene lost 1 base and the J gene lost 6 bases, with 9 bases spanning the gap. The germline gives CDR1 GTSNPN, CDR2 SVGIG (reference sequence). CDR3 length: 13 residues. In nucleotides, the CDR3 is TGTGCCTGGAGTGACAGGGATCCCGGGGAGCTGTTTTTT. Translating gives CAWSDRDPGELFF.

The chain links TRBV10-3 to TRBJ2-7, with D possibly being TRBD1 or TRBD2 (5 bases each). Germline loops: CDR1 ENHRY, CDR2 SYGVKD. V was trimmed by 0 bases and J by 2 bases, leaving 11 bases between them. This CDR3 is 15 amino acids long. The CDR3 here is CAISESGEIAYEQYF. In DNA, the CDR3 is TGTGCCATCAGTGAGTCAGGGGAGATCGCCTACGAGCAGTACTTC.

CDR3 sequence (DNA): TGCAGTGCTATCAACCCGGGACACCCGATCACCTACGAGCAGTACTTC. Translated: CSAINPGHPITYEQYF. J is TRBJ2-7 and V is TRBV20-1; a weak D match, TRBD1 (6 bases). The length of the CDR3 is 16 residues. The germline V gene has CDR1 DFQATT and CDR2 SNEGSKA (reference sequence). Trimming took off 4 bases at V and 2 bases at J, with 21 bases between the two ends.

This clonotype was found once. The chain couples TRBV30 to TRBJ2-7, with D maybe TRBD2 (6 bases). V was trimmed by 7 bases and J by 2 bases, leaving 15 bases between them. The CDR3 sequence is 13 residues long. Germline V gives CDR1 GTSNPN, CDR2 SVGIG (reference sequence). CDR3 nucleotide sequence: TGTGCCTACGATCGAGGAGGGGCCTACGAGCAGTACTTC. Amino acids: CAYDRGGAYEQYF.

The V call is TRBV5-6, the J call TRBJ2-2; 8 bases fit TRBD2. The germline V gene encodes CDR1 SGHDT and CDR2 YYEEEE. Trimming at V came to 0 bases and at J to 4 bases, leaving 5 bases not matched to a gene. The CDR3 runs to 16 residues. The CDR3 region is CASSLAIAGPTGELFF. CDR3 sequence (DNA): TGTGCCAGCAGCTTGGCCATAGCGGGGCCCACCGGGGAGCTGTTTTTT. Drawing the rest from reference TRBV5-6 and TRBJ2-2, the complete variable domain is DAGVTQSPTHLIKTRGQQVTLRCSPKSGHDTVSWYQQALGQGPQFIFQYYEEEERQRGNFPDRFSGHQFPNYSSELNVNALLLGDSALYLCASSLAIAGPTGELFFGEGSRLTVL.

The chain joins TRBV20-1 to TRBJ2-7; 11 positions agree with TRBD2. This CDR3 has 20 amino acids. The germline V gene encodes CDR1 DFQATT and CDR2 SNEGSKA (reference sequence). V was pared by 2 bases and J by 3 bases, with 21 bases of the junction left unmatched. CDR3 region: CSARIPLGLAAQTPGYEQYF. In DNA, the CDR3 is TGCAGTGCTAGAATCCCTTTGGGACTAGCGGCCCAGACTCCCGGCTACGAGCAGTACTTC.

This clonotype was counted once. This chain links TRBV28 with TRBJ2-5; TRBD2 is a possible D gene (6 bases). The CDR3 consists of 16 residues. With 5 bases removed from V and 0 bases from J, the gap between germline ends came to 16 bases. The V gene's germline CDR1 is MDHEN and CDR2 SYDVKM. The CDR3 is CASSTPSELYQETQYF. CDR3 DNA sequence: TGTGCCAGCAGTACTCCTAGCGAGTTGTACCAAGAGACCCAGTACTTC.

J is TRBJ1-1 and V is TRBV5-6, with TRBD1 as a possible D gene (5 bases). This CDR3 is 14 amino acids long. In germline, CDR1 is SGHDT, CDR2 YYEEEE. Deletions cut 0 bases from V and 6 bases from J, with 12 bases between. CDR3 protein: CASSLGIGGSEAFF. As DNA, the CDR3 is TGTGCCAGCAGCTTGGGGATCGGGGGTTCTGAAGCTTTCTTT.

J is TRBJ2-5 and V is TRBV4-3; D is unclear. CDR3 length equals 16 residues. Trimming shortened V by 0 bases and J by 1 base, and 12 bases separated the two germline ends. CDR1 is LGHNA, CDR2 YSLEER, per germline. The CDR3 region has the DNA TGCGCCAGCAGCCAAGATAGGAGCCCACTCCAAGAGACCCAGTACTTC. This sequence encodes CASSQDRSPLQETQYF.

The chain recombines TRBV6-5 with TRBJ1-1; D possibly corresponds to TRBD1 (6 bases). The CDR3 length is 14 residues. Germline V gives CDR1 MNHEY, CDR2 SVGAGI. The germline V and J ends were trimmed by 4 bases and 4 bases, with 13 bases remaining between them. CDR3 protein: CASSLQGWGTEAFF. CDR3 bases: TGTGCCAGCAGTTTGCAGGGGTGGGGCACTGAAGCTTTCTTT.

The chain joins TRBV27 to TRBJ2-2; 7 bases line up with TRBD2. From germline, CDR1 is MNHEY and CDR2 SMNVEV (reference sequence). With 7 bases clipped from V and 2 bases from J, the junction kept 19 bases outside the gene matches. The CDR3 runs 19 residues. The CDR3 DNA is TGTGCCAGCACCCTGTGGGGGGAGGGCCGAATCCCAAACACCGGGGAGCTGTTTTTT. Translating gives CASTLWGEGRIPNTGELFF.

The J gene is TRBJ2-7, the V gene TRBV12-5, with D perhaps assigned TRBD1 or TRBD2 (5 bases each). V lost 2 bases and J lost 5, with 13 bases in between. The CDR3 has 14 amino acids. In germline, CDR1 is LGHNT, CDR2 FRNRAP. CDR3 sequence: CASGLQGAMDEQYF. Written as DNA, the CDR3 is TGTGCTAGTGGTTTGCAGGGAGCTATGGACGAGCAGTACTTC.

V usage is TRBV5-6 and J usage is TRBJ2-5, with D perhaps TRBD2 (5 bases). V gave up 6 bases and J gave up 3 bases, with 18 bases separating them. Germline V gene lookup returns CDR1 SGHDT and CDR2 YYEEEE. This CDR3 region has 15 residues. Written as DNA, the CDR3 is TGTGCCAGCACCGTTTTAGGGAGAGCGGAAGAGACCCAGTACTTC. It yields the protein CASTVLGRAEETQYF.

The CDR3 DNA sequence: TGCGCCAGCAGCCAAGACCGAGCGGGAATACGGCGAGGAGATACGCAGTATTTT. This codes for CASSQDRAGIRRGDTQYF. This chain joins TRBV4-1 and TRBJ2-3, with 7 nucleotides matching TRBD2. The CDR3 length is 18 residues. Germline V gives CDR1 MGHRA, CDR2 YSYEKL. V was clipped by 0 bases and J by 5 bases; unmatched bases: 14.